What follows describes a single TCR beta chain. As yet, its antigen is unknown. These data are taken from a study of blood T cells in healthy people across ages. In the study overall: Template switching retrieved approximately one barcoded beta molecule for each two T cells. Study-wide results and limits: Strong correlation linked observed beta diversity and percent naive T cells. Possibly confounding the expanded clonotype changes was the fact that donor CMV status was unknown.

A second PCR, run for about 6 to 11 cycles, used a sample-barcoded 5' primer plus a J-beta primer mix. TCRdb itself ran the 5' RACE reads through MiXCR, one entry per CDR3 protein. The table lists under 800,000 distinct CDR3 sequences, under 25% of them singletons. The germline V gene has CDR1 MNHEY and CDR2 SVGAGI. The CDR3 has 15 residues. V lost 7 bases to trimming and J lost 7 bases, with 20 bases between them. Extracted total RNA amounted to at least 5.5 micrograms for each sample. Specimen: blood. The TCR originated in a man in his 70s in good health. This sequence joins TRBV6-5 and TRBJ2-1; D possibly corresponds to TRBD1 (5 bases). CDR3 DNA sequence: TGTGCCAGCACCAAGCAGGGTGTTGGGCAGAATGAGCAGTTCTTC. Translation: CASTKQGVGQNEQFF.